Each of the 11 T cell receptor beta chains below was sequenced from the same sample in a study of blood T cells in healthy people across ages. Primed by a sample-barcoded 5' primer and a J-beta primer mix, a second PCR proceeded for roughly 6 to 12 cycles. TCRdb re-analysed the 5' RACE reads in MiXCR, keeping a single row per CDR3 protein. The sample carries 780,000 or so distinct CDR3 sequences, around 50% recorded once. Sequencing was done on a sample of blood. The receptors were sampled from a man aged 40-49 years in good health.

This clonotype was seen a handful of times. The CDR3 reads CASSQDIGNEQYF. For the CDR3, the DNA is TGCGCCAGCAGCCAAGATATAGGGAACGAGCAGTACTTC. This chain links TRBV4-1 with TRBJ2-7; D is uncertain. This CDR3 has 13 residues. The germline V and J ends were trimmed by 0 bases and 5 bases, with 8 bases remaining between them. Germline V gene data show CDR1 as MGHRA and CDR2 as YSYEKL.

This chain uses TRBV11-3 with TRBJ2-5, with D possibly TRBD1 on 6 matching bases. TRBJ2-7 matches the DNA end more closely, so the J call is doubtful. The length of the CDR3 is 17 residues. Per germline, CDR1 SGHNT and CDR2 YENEEA. Here the CDR3 reads CASSLEAGAKLRYEQYF. CDR3 bases: TGTGCCAGCAGCTTAGAGGCAGGGGCCAAGCTGAGATACGAGCAGTACTTC.

This sequence joins TRBV4-3 and TRBJ2-1; D unclear. The ends were cut back, 1 base at V and 9 bases at J, with 10 bases in the middle. This CDR3 has 13 amino acids. Per the germline V gene, CDR1 is LGHNA and CDR2 is YSLEER. The CDR3 DNA sequence: TGCGCCAGCAGCCAAGGACGCCTTGCTGAGCAGTTCTTC. Translation: CASSQGRLAEQFF.

This clonotype occurred a few times. The J gene is TRBJ2-3, the V gene TRBV27, with 8 nucleotides matching TRBD2. The CDR3 is 15 residues long. V shed 6 bases, J shed 6 bases, and the junction held 11 bases outside the gene matches. In germline, CDR1 is MNHEY, CDR2 SMNVEV (reference sequence). This chain's CDR3 is CASSPIGGVPDTQYF. The CDR3 bases are TGTGCCAGCAGCCCCATCGGGGGGGTCCCCGATACGCAGTATTTT.

The gene calls are TRBV6-4 and TRBJ2-3, with a weak D call TRBD2 (8 bases). Germline V gives CDR1 MRHNA, CDR2 SNTAGT. The germline V and J ends were trimmed by 3 bases and 6 bases, with 19 bases remaining between them. The CDR3 extends over 16 amino acids. The CDR3 DNA follows: TGTGCCAGCAGTGAGACTAGCGAGGGGGCGTTGGATACGCAGTATTTT. Protein: CASSETSEGALDTQYF.

This clonotype was detected a few times. The J gene is TRBJ2-1, the V gene TRBV29-1, with a weak D call TRBD2 (7 bases). V was clipped by 6 bases and J by 4 bases, with 22 bases between them. This CDR3 is 16 amino acids long. CDR1 SQVTM and CDR2 ANQGSEA come from the germline V gene. CDR3 in amino acids: CSVTTGGSVRYNEQFF. Here the CDR3 DNA reads TGCAGCGTGACTACGGGGGGCTCGGTGAGATACAATGAGCAGTTCTTC.

The rearrangement uses TRBV4-3 and TRBJ2-4; D possibly corresponds to TRBD2 (5 bases). Deletions cut 1 base from V and 12 bases from J, with 16 bases between. The CDR3 sequence is 14 residues long. Germline V gene lookup returns CDR1 LGHNA and CDR2 YSLEER. The CDR3 nucleotides read TGCGCCAGCAGCCAAGCGCACCGGACTTCAGCTCAGTACTTC. It encodes CASSQAHRTSAQYF.

This clonotype was observed a handful of times. This rearrangement joins TRBV9 to TRBJ1-2; 7 nucleotides agree with TRBD1. The germline CDR1 and CDR2 sequences are SGDLS and YYNGEE. Trimming took 4 bases from V and 8 from J; bases not matched to a gene: 5. The CDR3 spans 12 residues. The CDR3 loop reads CASSLRQGGYTF. CDR3 coding DNA: TGTGCCAGCAGCCTGCGACAGGGCGGCTACACCTTC. The full variable domain, in which reference TRBV9 and TRBJ1-2 provide the parts outside the CDR3, is DSGVTQTPKHLITATGQRVTLRCSPRSGDLSVYWYQQSLDQGLQFLIQYYNGEERAKGNILERFSAQQFPDLHSELNLSSLELGDSALYFCASSLRQGGYTFGSGTRLTVV.

Here the CDR3 DNA reads TGTGCCAGCAGTTTAATTCCTGACAATGAGCAGTTCTTC. It encodes CASSLIPDNEQFF. V usage is TRBV12-3 or TRBV12-4 and J usage is TRBJ2-1; no definite D call. This CDR3 comprises 13 residues. Trimming left V 2 bases short and J 5 bases short, with 7 bases between.

This clonotype was seen a few times. The rearrangement joins TRBV2 to TRBJ1-6, with D possibly matching TRBD1 (5 bases). The CDR3 has 15 amino acids. Germline CDR1 reads SNHLY; CDR2 reads FYNNEI. The V and J ends lost 7 bases and 10 bases respectively, with 20 bases between them. The CDR3 nucleotides read TGTGCCAGCAATGTTGGGAGAGCAGGGAGATCACCCCTCCACTTT. Protein: CASNVGRAGRSPLHF.

In the case of this clonotype: One base away lies a much larger clone, so this may be a sequencing read error. The gene calls are TRBV29-1 and TRBJ2-4; the D gene is possibly TRBD2 (6 bases). Trimming removed 7 bases from V and 15 bases from J, with 19 bases in between. The CDR3 runs 11 residues. The germline CDR1 and CDR2 sequences are SQVTM and ANQGSEA. CDR3 residues: CSGGVGHQRYF. CDR3 DNA sequence: TGCAGCGGGGGGGTAGGGCATCAGCGGTACTTC. Full variable domain (remainder filled in from reference TRBV29-1 and TRBJ2-4): SAVISQKPSRDICQRGTSLTIQCQVDSQVTMMFWYRQQPGQSLTLIATANQGSEATYESGFVIDKFPISRPNLTFSTLTVSNMSPEDSSIYLCSGGVGHQRYFGAGTRLSVL.